This TCR beta chain was found in a study of sequential checkpoint blockade in melanoma. Assay: immunoSEQ multiplex PCR; the TCRdb copy retains only in-frame clones and omits some. Here the sample spans about 28,000 clones, 83% being singletons. The treatment is: randomized to nivolumab then ipilimumab (arm A) or the reverse (arm B). The germline V and J ends were trimmed by 1 base and 8 bases, with 14 bases remaining between them. The CDR3 runs 14 residues. Germline loops: CDR1 MGHRA, CDR2 YSYEKL. This chain connects TRBV4-1 to TRBJ1-1, with D possibly being TRBD1 (5 bases). The clonotype comes from a human donor with melanoma. Sequencing was performed on CD8+ T cells sorted from blood (inferred from file names), taken from a patient given nivolumab and ipilimumab in sequence. CDR3 amino acids: CASSQGWGGEEAFF. DNA of the CDR3: TGCGCCAGCAGCCAAGGGTGGGGGGGGGAAGAAGCTTTCTTT.